What follows are 28 T cell receptor beta chains derived from one specimen sequenced in a study of T cells after yellow fever vaccination. TCRdb independently ran MiXCR on the 5' RACE reads; one entry per CDR3 protein. This sample has around 310,000 distinct CDR3 sequences; roughly 4.3% occur once, and the top ten carry approximately 24%. The material sequenced was PBMCs, taken 5 days after the yellow fever booster vaccination. The receptors come from a man aged 18 to 35 who received the YFV17D yellow fever vaccine.

This clonotype was detected many times. V and J are TRBV7-2 and TRBJ2-3; D is unclear. This CDR3 has 13 residues. Trimming removed 5 bases from V and 4 bases from J, with 10 bases in between. The germline gives CDR1 SGHTA, CDR2 FQGNSA. CDR3 loop: CASSVGNADTQYF. In DNA, the CDR3 is TGTGCCAGCAGCGTGGGCAATGCAGATACGCAGTATTTT.

This clonotype has just a few counts. CDR3 DNA sequence: TGTGCCAGCAGCAGACCCGGGACAGGGAGGGACTATGGCTACACCTTC. Protein product: CASSRPGTGRDYGYTF. The chain combines TRBV5-4 with TRBJ1-2; 9 nucleotides line up with TRBD1. J was trimmed by 3 bases and V by 4 bases; bases with no gene match: 10. The V gene's germline CDR1 is SGHNT and CDR2 YYREEE (reference sequence). The CDR3 covers 16 residues.

This clonotype showed up just a few times. J is TRBJ1-1 and V is TRBV27, with D maybe TRBD1 (5 bases). The CDR3 has 16 amino acids. The V end was cut by 5 bases, the J end by 0 bases, with 16 bases between. The germline V gene encodes CDR1 MNHEY and CDR2 SMNVEV (reference sequence). CDR3 nucleotides: TGTGCCAGCAGTCCAGATTCGGGGGTCATGAACACTGAAGCTTTCTTT. This codes for CASSPDSGVMNTEAFF.

This clonotype turned up a few times. The CDR3 DNA sequence: TGTGCCAGCAGCGTAGGGGTAGGGGAGACCCAGTACTTC. It yields the protein CASSVGVGETQYF. The genes are TRBV9 and TRBJ2-5, with unresolved D. Germline CDR1 SGDLS, CDR2 YYNGEE. Trimming removed 0 bases from V and 5 bases from J, with 8 bases in between. The CDR3 is 13 amino acids.

On this clonotype: A read error is possible here, since a much larger clone lies one base away. This rearrangement joins TRBV5-1 to TRBJ2-1; D might be TRBD1 (5 bases). The CDR3 is made up of 13 amino acids. CDR1 and CDR2 from the germline V gene are SGHRS and YFSETQ. The CDR3 region is CASSLAQEIKHFF. The CDR3 nucleotides read TGCGCCAGCAGCTTGGCACAGGAAATTAAGCACTTCTTC.

This clonotype was counted many times. The chain uses TRBV5-5 and TRBJ2-2, with 8 positions matching TRBD1. V lost 4 bases and J lost 6; bases outside the gene matches: 5. Germline CDR1 and CDR2: SGHKS and YYEKEE (reference sequence). The CDR3 has 14 residues. CDR3 amino acids: CASSPGQGSGELFF. CDR3 nucleotide sequence: TGTGCCAGCAGCCCTGGACAGGGTTCCGGGGAGCTGTTTTTT.

In its sample, this clonotype was seen a few times. The chain has TRBV14 and TRBJ1-1, with D hard to call. The V gene's germline CDR1 is SGHDN and CDR2 FVKESK. The CDR3 covers 11 residues. The V gene lost 1 base and the J gene lost 10 bases, with 7 bases spanning the gap. CDR3 in DNA: TGTGCCAGCAGCCAAGCTTCGGGAGCTTTCTTT. As protein: CASSQASGAFF.

J is TRBJ1-3 and V is TRBV12-3 or TRBV12-4; D gene uncertain. The CDR3 runs to 12 residues. The germline V and J ends were trimmed by 5 bases and 8 bases, with 10 bases remaining between them. The CDR3 reads CASSPPPDTIYF. CDR3 sequence (DNA): TGTGCCAGCAGTCCCCCACCGGACACCATATATTTT.

This clonotype was detected a few times. The chain links TRBV30 to TRBJ2-7, with 7 bases aligning to TRBD2. With 5 bases clipped from V and 4 bases from J, the junction kept 5 bases outside the gene matches. The CDR3 has 12 residues. CDR1 is GTSNPN, CDR2 SVGIG, per germline (reference sequence). CDR3 nucleotides: TGTGCCTGGGCCGGGGGAGGGTACGAGCAGTACTTC. Its translation: CAWAGGGYEQYF.

The chain uses TRBV7-9 and TRBJ2-7; D possibly corresponds to TRBD2 (6 bases). The CDR3 totals 13 residues. Germline V gene lookup returns CDR1 SEHNR and CDR2 FQNEAQ (reference sequence). V was clipped by 5 bases and J by 7 bases, with 15 bases between them. The CDR3 DNA sequence: TGTGCCAGCAGCCCTCGGGGAGGTTTAGAGCAGTACTTC. Its translation: CASSPRGGLEQYF.

CDR3 amino acids: CASSGLYLTDTQYF. CDR3 bases: TGTGCCAGCAGTGGTTTATATTTAACAGATACGCAGTATTTT. J is TRBJ2-3 and V is TRBV25-1; D remains unclear. The length of the CDR3 is 14 residues. The V end was cut by 4 bases, the J end by 3 bases, with 11 bases between. In germline, CDR1 is MGHDK, CDR2 SYGVNS.

This clonotype was seen ten or more times. The genes are TRBV5-1 and TRBJ2-1; 9 nucleotides line up with TRBD1. CDR1 is SGHRS and CDR2 is YFSETQ in the germline V gene. The CDR3 runs to 15 residues. Unmatched junction bases numbered 10, after V lost 4 bases and J lost 8 bases. The chain's CDR3 is CASSIRDRARDEQFF. CDR3 DNA: TGCGCCAGCAGCATCCGGGACAGGGCTAGGGATGAGCAGTTCTTC.

This clonotype was seen only a few times. This chain uses TRBV30 with TRBJ1-1; tentatively, D is TRBD1 (6 bases). CDR3 length: 14 residues. V shed 3 bases and J shed 4 bases, with 15 bases lying between them. Germline values: CDR1 GTSNPN, CDR2 SVGIG (reference sequence). The CDR3 sequence is CAWRTGGGGTEAFF. The CDR3 nucleotides are TGTGCCTGGAGGACGGGGGGGGGCGGCACTGAAGCTTTCTTT.

This clonotype was observed many times. This chain uses TRBV11-2 with TRBJ2-1; no clear D gene. Germline loops: CDR1 SGHAT, CDR2 FQNNGV. The CDR3 contains 12 residues. The V gene lost 2 bases and the J gene lost 4 bases, with 3 bases spanning the gap. The CDR3 bases are TGTGCCAGCAGCTTAAGTTACAATGAGCAGTTCTTC. It specifies CASSLSYNEQFF.

V usage is TRBV24-1 and J usage is TRBJ2-2, with D perhaps matching TRBD1 (6 bases). The CDR3 spans 14 residues. Per the germline V gene, CDR1 is KGHDR and CDR2 is SFDVKD. The V gene lost 7 bases and the J gene lost 0 bases, with 8 bases spanning the gap. In DNA form, the CDR3 reads TGTGCCACCAGCAGGGGACCGAACACCGGGGAGCTGTTTTTT. Amino acids: CATSRGPNTGELFF.

This clonotype was detected only a few times. This chain links TRBV27 with TRBJ1-5; no firm D call. The V gene lost 3 bases and the J gene lost 9 bases, with 12 bases spanning the gap. The CDR3 has 13 amino acids. The germline gives CDR1 MNHEY, CDR2 SMNVEV (reference sequence). In DNA form, the CDR3 reads TGTGCCAGCAGTTTGGAAGGTTTAGGGCCCCAGCATTTT. Translated, it gives CASSLEGLGPQHF.

The sample holds many counts of this clonotype. The genes are TRBV29-1 and TRBJ2-2, with D unresolved. Germline V gene sequence: CDR1 SQVTM, CDR2 ANQGSEA. The CDR3 extends over 13 amino acids. The V end lost 3 bases, the J end lost 4 bases, and 9 bases lay between the germline ends. This chain's CDR3 is CSVDGLGTGELFF. CDR3 DNA sequence: TGCAGCGTTGACGGCCTAGGCACCGGGGAGCTGTTTTTT.

This clonotype was seen at least ten times. The chain has TRBV4-2 and TRBJ1-3; D might be TRBD1 (5 bases). Per the germline V gene, CDR1 is LGHNA and CDR2 is YNFKEQ. V dropped 0 bases and J dropped 0 bases, with 12 bases sitting between them. There are 17 residues in the CDR3. CDR3 sequence: CASSQDPGGYSGNTIYF. CDR3 in DNA: TGTGCCAGCAGCCAAGATCCGGGGGGATACTCTGGAAACACCATATATTTT.

The chain links TRBV9 to TRBJ1-1; D is unresolved. The CDR3 totals 14 residues. Looked up from germline, CDR1 is SGDLS and CDR2 is YYNGEE. The V gene lost 0 bases and the J gene lost 1 base, with 7 bases spanning the gap. CDR3 region: CASSVEPENTEAFF. As DNA, the CDR3 is TGTGCCAGCAGCGTAGAGCCGGAGAACACTGAAGCTTTCTTT.

Ten or more counts support this clonotype. The V and J genes are TRBV7-9 and TRBJ2-3; D possibly corresponds to TRBD1 (6 bases). Trimming took off 5 bases at V and 3 bases at J, with 12 bases between the two ends. The germline V gene encodes CDR1 SEHNR and CDR2 FQNEAQ (reference sequence). This CDR3 has 14 residues. CDR3 sequence: CASSISTGTDTQYF. The CDR3 DNA is TGTGCCAGCAGCATCTCAACAGGGACAGATACGCAGTATTTT.

V usage is TRBV5-1 and J usage is TRBJ1-2; 11 bases line up with TRBD1. The CDR3 is made up of 17 amino acids. CDR1 and CDR2 from the germline V gene are SGHRS and YFSETQ. V was clipped by 0 bases and J by 7 bases; unmatched bases: 11. CDR3: CASSLAGGGQGASGYTF. The CDR3 DNA reads TGCGCCAGCAGCTTGGCCGGGGGAGGACAGGGGGCCTCTGGCTACACCTTC.

DNA for the CDR3: TGTGCCAGCAGCTTAGACGGAACGTTGGAGACCCAGTACTTC. Its protein product is CASSLDGTLETQYF. The V and J genes are TRBV7-9 and TRBJ2-5; D call uncertain. The V and J ends lost 1 base and 5 bases respectively, with 11 bases between them. The length of the CDR3 is 14 residues. Looked up from germline, CDR1 is SEHNR and CDR2 is FQNEAQ (reference sequence).

This clonotype was seen a handful of times. This sequence joins TRBV5-1 and TRBJ1-6, with D unclear. This CDR3 has 14 residues. V was trimmed by 0 bases and J by 9 bases, leaving 10 bases between them. Germline V CDR1 and CDR2: SGHRS, YFSETQ. In DNA, the CDR3 is TGCGCCAGCAGCTTGGTGGGCCTGGGTTCACCCCTCCACTTT. It specifies CASSLVGLGSPLHF. Drawing the rest from reference TRBV5-1 and TRBJ1-6, the complete variable domain is KAGVTQTPRYLIKTRGQQVTLSCSPISGHRSVSWYQQTPGQGLQFLFEYFSETQRNKGNFPGRFSGRQFSNSRSEMNVSTLELGDSALYLCASSLVGLGSPLHFGNGTRLTVT.

This clonotype was seen only a few times. V gene TRBV6-2 or TRBV6-3 combines with J gene TRBJ2-1, with TRBD2 matching 8 bases. Germline CDR1 is MNHEY and CDR2 is SVGEGT. V shed 11 bases and J 7 bases; nucleotides not matched to a gene: 4. The CDR3 loop spans 11 amino acids. This CDR3 is CAGSGGNEQFF. As DNA, the CDR3 is TGTGCCGGATCGGGGGGGAATGAGCAGTTCTTC.

This clonotype was observed many times. The V and J genes are TRBV6-5 and TRBJ1-3, with D hard to call. Germline lookup yields CDR1 MNHEY and CDR2 SVGAGI. The CDR3 runs to 12 residues. With 3 bases removed from V and 3 bases from J, the gap between germline ends came to 3 bases. CDR3 sequence reads: CASSYGGNTIYF. In DNA form, the CDR3 reads TGTGCCAGCAGTTATGGTGGAAACACCATATATTTT.

The rearrangement links TRBV20-1 to TRBJ2-3, with 9 bases matching TRBD1. The CDR3 runs 15 residues. J gave up 3 bases and V 6 bases, and 10 bases lay outside the gene matches. Germline-derived CDR1 and CDR2 are DFQATT and SNEGSKA (reference sequence). Written as DNA, the CDR3 is TGCAGTGCAACACAGGGGGCGCAAGGAACAGATACGCAGTATTTT. This translates into CSATQGAQGTDTQYF.

This clonotype was seen many times. This chain links TRBV15 with TRBJ1-5; unclear D gene. The ends were cut back, 0 bases at V and 1 base at J, with 4 bases in the middle. Germline loops: CDR1 LNHNV, CDR2 YYDKDF (reference sequence). The CDR3 has 14 amino acids. The CDR3 nucleotides read TGTGCCACCAGCAGAGATACGAGCAATCAGCCCCAGCATTTT. Its protein product is CATSRDTSNQPQHF.

V and J are TRBV9 and TRBJ1-2; 8 positions match TRBD1. Germline V gene lookup returns CDR1 SGDLS and CDR2 YYNGEE. The CDR3 has 13 amino acids. Trimming removed 0 bases from V and 10 bases from J; junction bases left unmatched: 5. The CDR3 DNA follows: TGTGCCAGCAGCGTAGCCGCAGGGGGCGTCTACACCTTC. Protein product: CASSVAAGGVYTF.